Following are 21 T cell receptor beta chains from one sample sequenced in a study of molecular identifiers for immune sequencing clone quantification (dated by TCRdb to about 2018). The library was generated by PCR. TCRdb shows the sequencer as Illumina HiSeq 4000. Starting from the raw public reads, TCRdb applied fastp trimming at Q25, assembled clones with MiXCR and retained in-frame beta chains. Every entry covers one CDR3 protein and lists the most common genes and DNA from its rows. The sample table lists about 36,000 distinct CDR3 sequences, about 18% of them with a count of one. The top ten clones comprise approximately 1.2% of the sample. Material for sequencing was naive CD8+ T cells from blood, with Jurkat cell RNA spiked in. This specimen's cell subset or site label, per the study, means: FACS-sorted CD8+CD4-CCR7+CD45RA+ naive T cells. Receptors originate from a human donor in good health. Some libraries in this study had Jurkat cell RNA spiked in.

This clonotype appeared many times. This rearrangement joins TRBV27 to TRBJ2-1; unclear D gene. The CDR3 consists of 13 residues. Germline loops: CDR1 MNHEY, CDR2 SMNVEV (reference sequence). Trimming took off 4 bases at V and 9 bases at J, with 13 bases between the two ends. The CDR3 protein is CASSSTLDGEQFF. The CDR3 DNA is TGTGCCAGCAGTTCTACTCTAGATGGTGAGCAGTTCTTC.

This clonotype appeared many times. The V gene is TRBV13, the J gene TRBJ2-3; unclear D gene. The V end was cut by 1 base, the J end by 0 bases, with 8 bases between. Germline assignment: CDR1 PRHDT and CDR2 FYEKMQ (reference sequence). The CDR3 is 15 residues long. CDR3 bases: TGTGCCAGCAGCTTAGTTACACCTAGCACAGATACGCAGTATTTT. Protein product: CASSLVTPSTDTQYF.

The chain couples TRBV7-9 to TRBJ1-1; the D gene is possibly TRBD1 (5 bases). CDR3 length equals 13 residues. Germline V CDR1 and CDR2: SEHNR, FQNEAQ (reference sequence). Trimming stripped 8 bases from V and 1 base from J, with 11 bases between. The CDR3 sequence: CASGPQGNTEAFF. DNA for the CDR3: TGTGCCAGCGGCCCGCAGGGGAACACTGAAGCTTTCTTT.

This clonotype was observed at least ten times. The CDR3 DNA reads as TGTGCCAGTAGTCGAGCGGGACAAGAGGCCGCTTTCTTT. This sequence encodes CASSRAGQEAAFF. The chain employs TRBV19 and TRBJ1-1, with D perhaps TRBD1 (6 bases). The CDR3 consists of 13 residues. Trimming removed 5 bases from V and 11 bases from J, with 18 bases in between. Germline loops: CDR1 LNHDA, CDR2 SQIVND (reference sequence).

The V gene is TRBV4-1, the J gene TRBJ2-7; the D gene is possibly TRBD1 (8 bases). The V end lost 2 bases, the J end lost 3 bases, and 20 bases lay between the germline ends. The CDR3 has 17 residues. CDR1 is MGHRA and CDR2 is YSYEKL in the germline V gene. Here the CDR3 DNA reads TGCGCCAGCAGCCAACCCTACAGGGGGGGTAAGGTCTACGAGCAGTACTTC. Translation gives CASSQPYRGGKVYEQYF.

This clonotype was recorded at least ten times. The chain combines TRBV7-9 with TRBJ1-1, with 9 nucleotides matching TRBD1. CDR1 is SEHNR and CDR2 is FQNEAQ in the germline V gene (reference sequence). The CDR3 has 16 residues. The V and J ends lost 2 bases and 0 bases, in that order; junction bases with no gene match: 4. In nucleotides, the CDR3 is TGTGCCAGCAGCTTAATCCGGGACAGGGTGAACACTGAAGCTTTCTTT. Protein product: CASSLIRDRVNTEAFF.

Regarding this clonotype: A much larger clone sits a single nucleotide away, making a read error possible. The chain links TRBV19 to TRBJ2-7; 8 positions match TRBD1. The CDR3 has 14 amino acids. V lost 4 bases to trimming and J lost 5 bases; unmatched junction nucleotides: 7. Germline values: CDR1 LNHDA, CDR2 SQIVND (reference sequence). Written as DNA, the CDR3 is TGTGCCAGTAGTACCTGGGGCAGGGGGCACGAGCAGTACTTC. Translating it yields CASSTWGRGHEQYF. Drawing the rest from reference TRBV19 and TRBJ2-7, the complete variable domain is DGGITQSPKYLFRKEGQNVTLSCEQNLNHDAMYWYRQDPGQGLRLIYYSQIVNDFQKGDIAEGYSVSREKKESFPLTVTSAQKNPTAFYLCASSTWGRGHEQYFGPGTRLTVT.

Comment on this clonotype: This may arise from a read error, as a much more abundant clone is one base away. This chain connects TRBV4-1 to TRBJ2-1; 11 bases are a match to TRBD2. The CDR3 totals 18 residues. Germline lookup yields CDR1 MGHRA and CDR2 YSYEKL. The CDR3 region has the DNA TGCGCCAGCAGCCAACTAGCGGGGGGTCCTAGCTCCTACAATGAGCAGCTCTTC. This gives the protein CASSQLAGGPSSYNEQLF.

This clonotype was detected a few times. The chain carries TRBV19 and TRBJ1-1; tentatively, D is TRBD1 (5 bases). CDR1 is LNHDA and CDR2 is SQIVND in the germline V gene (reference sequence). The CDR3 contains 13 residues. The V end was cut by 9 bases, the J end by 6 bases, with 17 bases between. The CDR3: CASEGPSRAEAFF. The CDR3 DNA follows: TGTGCCAGCGAGGGACCTTCGAGGGCTGAAGCTTTCTTT.

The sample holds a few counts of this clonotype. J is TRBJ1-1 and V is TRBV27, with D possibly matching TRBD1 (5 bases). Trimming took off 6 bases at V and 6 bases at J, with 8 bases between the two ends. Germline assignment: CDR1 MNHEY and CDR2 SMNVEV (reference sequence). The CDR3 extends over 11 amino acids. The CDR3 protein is CASRGGAEAFF. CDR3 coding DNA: TGTGCCAGCAGGGGGGGTGCTGAAGCTTTCTTT.

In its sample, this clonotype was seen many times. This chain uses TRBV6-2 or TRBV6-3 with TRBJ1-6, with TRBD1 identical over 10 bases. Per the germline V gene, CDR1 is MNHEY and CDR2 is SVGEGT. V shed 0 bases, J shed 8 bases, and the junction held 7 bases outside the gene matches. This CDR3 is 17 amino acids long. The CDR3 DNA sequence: TGTGCCAGCAGTTACTCGACAGGGGGCTATATGGATTCACCCCTCCACTTT. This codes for CASSYSTGGYMDSPLHF.

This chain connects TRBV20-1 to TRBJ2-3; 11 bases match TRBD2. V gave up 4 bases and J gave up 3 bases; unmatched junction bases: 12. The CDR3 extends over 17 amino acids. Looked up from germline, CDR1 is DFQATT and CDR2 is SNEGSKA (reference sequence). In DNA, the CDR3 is TGCAGTGCTACCCACCTTGCTAGCGGGAGGTTGACAGATACGCAGTATTTT. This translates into CSATHLASGRLTDTQYF.

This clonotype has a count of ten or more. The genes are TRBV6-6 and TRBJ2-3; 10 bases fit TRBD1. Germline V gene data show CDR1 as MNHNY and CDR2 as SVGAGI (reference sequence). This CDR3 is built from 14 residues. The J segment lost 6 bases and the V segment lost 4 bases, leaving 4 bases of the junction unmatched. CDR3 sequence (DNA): TGTGCCAGCAGTTCCACGGACAGGGGGGATACGCAGTATTTT. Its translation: CASSSTDRGDTQYF.

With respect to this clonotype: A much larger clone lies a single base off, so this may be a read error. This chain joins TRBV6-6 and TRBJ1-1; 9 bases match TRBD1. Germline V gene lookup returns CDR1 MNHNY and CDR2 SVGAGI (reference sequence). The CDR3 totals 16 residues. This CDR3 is CASSYTRDRVDTAAFF. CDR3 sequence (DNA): TGTGCCAGCAGTTACACCCGGGACAGGGTAGACACTGCAGCTTTCTTT.

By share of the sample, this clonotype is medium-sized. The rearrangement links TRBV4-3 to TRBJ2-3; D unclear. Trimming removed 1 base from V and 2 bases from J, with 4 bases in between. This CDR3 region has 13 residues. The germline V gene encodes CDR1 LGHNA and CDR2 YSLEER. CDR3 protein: CASSQGTTDTQYF. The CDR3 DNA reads TGCGCCAGCAGCCAAGGAACCACAGATACGCAGTATTTT.

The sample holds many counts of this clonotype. CDR3 bases: TGTGCCAGTAGTATAGCTCGGGGATCCTACGAGCAGTACTTC. Residues: CASSIARGSYEQYF. V gene TRBV19 combines with J gene TRBJ2-7; D possibly corresponds to TRBD2 (5 bases). The CDR3 runs to 14 residues. Trimming left V 1 base short and J 1 base short, with 8 bases between. Germline values: CDR1 LNHDA, CDR2 SQIVND (reference sequence).

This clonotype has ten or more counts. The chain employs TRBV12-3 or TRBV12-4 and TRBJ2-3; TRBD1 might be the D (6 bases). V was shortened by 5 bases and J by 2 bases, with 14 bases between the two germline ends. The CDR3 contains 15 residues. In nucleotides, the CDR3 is TGTGCCAGCAGTGTACAGGGACCCCTCACAGATACGCAGTATTTT. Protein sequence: CASSVQGPLTDTQYF.

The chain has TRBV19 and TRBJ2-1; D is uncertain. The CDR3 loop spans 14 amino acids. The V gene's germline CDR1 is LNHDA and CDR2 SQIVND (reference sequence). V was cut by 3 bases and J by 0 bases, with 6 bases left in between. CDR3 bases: TGTGCCAGTAGTATTTCAAACTCCTACAATGAGCAGTTCTTC. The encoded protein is CASSISNSYNEQFF.

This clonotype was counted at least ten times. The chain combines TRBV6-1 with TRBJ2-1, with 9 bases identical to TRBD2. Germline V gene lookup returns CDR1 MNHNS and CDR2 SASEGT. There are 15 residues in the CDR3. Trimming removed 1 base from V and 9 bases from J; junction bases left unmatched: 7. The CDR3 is CASSEDWTSAGEQFF. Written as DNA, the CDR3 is TGTGCCAGCAGTGAAGACTGGACTAGCGCGGGTGAGCAGTTCTTC.

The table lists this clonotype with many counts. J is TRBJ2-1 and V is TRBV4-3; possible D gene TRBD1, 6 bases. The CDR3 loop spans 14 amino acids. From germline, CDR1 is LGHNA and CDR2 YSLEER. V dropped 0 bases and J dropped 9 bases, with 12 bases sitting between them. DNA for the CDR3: TGCGCCAGCAGCCAAGAGTGGGCAGGGGTTGAGCAGTTCTTC. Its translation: CASSQEWAGVEQFF.

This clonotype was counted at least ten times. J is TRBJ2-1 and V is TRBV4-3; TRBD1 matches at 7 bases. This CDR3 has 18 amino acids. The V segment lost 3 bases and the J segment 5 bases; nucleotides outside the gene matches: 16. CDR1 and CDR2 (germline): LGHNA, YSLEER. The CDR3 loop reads CASSQSRTGAVSDNEQFF. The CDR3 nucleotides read TGCGCCAGCAGCCAGAGCCGGACAGGCGCAGTCTCAGACAATGAGCAGTTCTTC.